These 15 T cell receptor beta chains were all obtained from the same sample, sequenced in a study of T-cell reconstitution after alpha-beta-depleted transplantation in children. The TCRbeta library was prepared with unique molecular identifiers. TCRdb redid the calling of the PCR reads with MiXCR, one entry per CDR3 protein. This repertoire shows about 120,000 distinct CDR3 sequences, over 9% found once; its top ten account for around 8.5%. The sequencing used PBMCs from the stem cell graft donor, collected from the stem cell graft. Receptor source: a human donor who donated a stem cell graft to a child with acute lymphoblastic leukemia.

V usage is TRBV25-1 and J usage is TRBJ2-5; a weak D match, TRBD2 (6 bases). The germline CDR1 and CDR2 sequences are MGHDK and SYGVNS. The CDR3 loop spans 11 amino acids. Trimming took 11 bases from V and 7 from J, leaving 14 bases between them. The DNA of the CDR3 is TGTGCCCTTAACTGGAGGGGGACCCAGTACTTC. Protein product: CALNWRGTQYF.

There are many counts of this clonotype. The chain couples TRBV5-1 to TRBJ1-5; D remains unclear. Germline V gene data show CDR1 as SGHRS and CDR2 as YFSETQ. This CDR3 spans 14 amino acids. V was cut by 4 bases and J by 3 bases, with 11 bases left in between. The DNA for the CDR3 is TGCGCCAGCAGCCCCGACTCTCTCAATCAGCCCCAGCATTTT. Protein product: CASSPDSLNQPQHF.

The chain combines TRBV20-1 with TRBJ1-5; D gene uncertain. Trimming removed 1 base at V and 5 bases at J, with 27 bases between. The germline CDR1 and CDR2 sequences are DFQATT and SNEGSKA (reference sequence). The CDR3 length is 19 residues. Here the CDR3 reads CSARGIGSSGGLLDQPQHF. CDR3 DNA sequence: TGCAGTGCTAGAGGGATAGGAAGTAGCGGCGGCTTACTGGATCAGCCCCAGCATTTT.

This clonotype was detected ten times or more. V gene TRBV25-1 combines with J gene TRBJ2-2, with TRBD2 matching over 9 bases. This CDR3 has 17 residues. Germline trimming cut 2 bases from V and 2 bases from J; bases unmatched to any gene: 6. Looked up from germline, CDR1 is MGHDK and CDR2 is SYGVNS. The CDR3 here is CASSETRGRANTGELFF. The CDR3, as DNA: TGTGCCAGCAGTGAAACCCGCGGGAGGGCCAACACCGGGGAGCTGTTTTTT.

V is TRBV20-1 and J is TRBJ2-1, with no clear D. This CDR3 has 10 residues. CDR1 is DFQATT, CDR2 SNEGSKA, per germline (reference sequence). Trimming left V 0 bases short and J 10 bases short, with 4 bases between. The CDR3 reads CSARDPEQFF. In nucleotides, the CDR3 is TGCAGTGCTAGAGACCCGGAGCAGTTCTTC.

This clonotype was counted ten times or more. The chain joins TRBV7-9 to TRBJ2-1; D unclear. The germline CDR1 and CDR2 sequences are SEHNR and FQNEAQ (reference sequence). Trimming removed 3 bases from V and 8 bases from J, with 20 bases in between. The length of the CDR3 is 16 residues. The CDR3, as DNA: TGTGCCAGCAGCTTTAATCCGTCTGGCAACTTGTATGAGCAGTTCTTC. Protein sequence: CASSFNPSGNLYEQFF.

This clonotype was seen ten or more times. The CDR3 nucleotides read TGTGCCAGCAGCTTAGTTTCAGCGGGGGGACAAGAGACCCAGTACTTC. It yields the protein CASSLVSAGGQETQYF. This sequence joins TRBV7-2 and TRBJ2-5; 9 bases match TRBD2. With V trimmed by 1 base and J by 2 bases, 5 bases remained unmatched. CDR3 length equals 16 residues. CDR1 and CDR2 from the germline V gene are SGHTA and FQGNSA. Using reference TRBV7-2 and TRBJ2-5 for the parts outside the CDR3, the full variable domain is GAGVSQSPSNKVTEKGKDVELRCDPISGHTALYWYRQSLGQGLEFLIYFQGNSAPDKSGLPSDRFSAERTGGSVSTLTIQRTQQEDSAVYLCASSLVSAGGQETQYFGPGTRLLVL.

This clonotype was seen at least ten times. This chain connects TRBV7-2 to TRBJ2-3; 13 bases are shared with TRBD2. This CDR3 has 16 residues. V trimming: 1 base; J trimming: 4 bases; junction bases outside the gene matches: 2. Looked up from germline, CDR1 is SGHTA and CDR2 is FQGNSA. CDR3 DNA: TGTGCCAGCAGCTTAGACACTAGCGGGAGGGCAGATACGCAGTATTTT. Translation: CASSLDTSGRADTQYF.

The J gene is TRBJ1-1, the V gene TRBV18; D unclear. CDR3 size: 14 residues. V was shortened by 1 base and J by 3 bases, with 9 bases between the two germline ends. Germline V gene data show CDR1 as KGHSH and CDR2 as LQKENI. The CDR3 DNA reads as TGTGCCAGCTCACCACTTATGGCGGACACTGAAGCTTTCTTT. Protein sequence: CASSPLMADTEAFF.

This clonotype was recorded many times. The chain carries TRBV24-1 and TRBJ2-2; unclear D gene. The V end was cut by 1 base, the J end by 4 bases, with 6 bases between. There are 14 residues in the CDR3. Germline loops: CDR1 KGHDR, CDR2 SFDVKD. The CDR3 nucleotides read TGTGCCACCAGTGATTTATATAGCACCGGGGAGCTGTTTTTT. Its protein is CATSDLYSTGELFF.

This clonotype was seen repeatedly, ten times or more. The chain is built from TRBV7-2 and TRBJ1-2, with a weak D call TRBD1 (5 bases). This CDR3 has 17 residues. Germline CDR1 is SGHTA and CDR2 is FQGNSA. V gave up 1 base and J gave up 0 bases, with 15 bases separating them. DNA of the CDR3: TGTGCCAGCAGCTTAGGATTACAGGTCACTTCTAACTATGGCTACACCTTC. Its protein product is CASSLGLQVTSNYGYTF.

Of note for this clonotype: A much bigger clone sits one base away, suggesting this may be a read error. The CDR3 bases are TGCTGTGCTAGAGGACTAGCGGGAGAGGGCCCCGAAGAGACCCAGTACTTC. As protein: CCARGLAGEGPEETQYF. The V call is TRBV20-1, the J call TRBJ2-5, with 13 nucleotides matching TRBD2. The CDR3 is made up of 17 amino acids. Germline CDR1 DFQATT, CDR2 SNEGSKA (reference sequence).

This clonotype was seen many times. This chain links TRBV14 with TRBJ2-5, with no clear D. V was trimmed by 4 bases and J by 5 bases, leaving 14 bases between them. Germline V gene data show CDR1 as SGHDN and CDR2 as FVKESK. CDR3 length equals 14 residues. The CDR3 here is CASSRTLSAETQYF. The CDR3 DNA follows: TGTGCCAGCAGCCGGACCCTCTCGGCGGAGACCCAGTACTTC.

This clonotype was seen many times. The V call is TRBV20-1, the J call TRBJ2-6; D is uncertain. The CDR3 runs 13 residues. Trimming took 5 bases from V and 4 from J, leaving 9 bases between them. The germline CDR1 and CDR2 sequences are DFQATT and SNEGSKA (reference sequence). The CDR3 protein is CSALGGGANVLTF. The DNA for the CDR3 is TGCAGTGCTCTCGGCGGCGGGGCCAACGTCCTGACTTTC.

This clonotype was recorded many times. This chain links TRBV12-3 or TRBV12-4 with TRBJ1-5; D remains ambiguous. V lost 1 base, J lost 3 bases, and 10 bases lay in between. This CDR3 contains 15 residues. The CDR3 region has the DNA TGTGCCAGCAGTTTAGACGGGAGGCTCAATCAGCCCCAGCATTTT. Its protein is CASSLDGRLNQPQHF.